This note documents a single T cell receptor beta chain sequence. Germline CDR1 and CDR2: LNHNV and YYDKDF (reference sequence). The CDR3 length is 17 residues. V lost 1 base, J lost 7 bases, and 11 bases stayed unmatched. This entry comes from a study of blood T cell repertoires in COVID-19. Turning to the study itself: COVID-19 samples from acute and convalescent phases originated in the United States, Italy and Spain. The cDNA or gDNA used as material had been derived from T cells, B-cell-depleted T cells, or PBMCs.

In the original analysis: Scientists estimated how many nucleated cells there were by amplifying reference gene primers. Clones were read by immunoSEQ multiplex PCR, and TCRdb kept only the in-frame ones, dropping some. The V and J calls and clone size are taken from that table; D and trimming were inferred from the DNA. This table holds 200,000 to 250,000 clones, under 90% found once. V and J are TRBV15 and TRBJ2-2; TRBD2 matches at 8 bases. The clonotype was recovered from a man in his fifties or sixties who had recovered from COVID-19. Sequenced sample: peripheral blood. CDR3 coding DNA: TGTGCCACCAGCAGAGCCCTGAGGCGGGAGGAGGGCGGGGAGCTGTTTTTT. Its translation is CATSRALRREEGGELFF.